This TCR beta chain appears in the sequencing data of a study of blood T cell repertoires in COVID-19. Study details: Samples of COVID-19 (acute and convalescent) were obtained from the United States, Italy and Spain.

V lost 1 base and J 5 bases, leaving 9 bases between the germline ends. This CDR3 comprises 14 residues. Germline CDR1 reads SGHNT; CDR2 reads YYREEE (reference sequence). In the authors' methods: Amplification of reference gene primers was used by the study to estimate nucleated cell counts. The repertoire was sequenced with immunoSEQ multiplex PCR; TCRdb's copy has only in-frame clones and lacks some. V and J calls and clone size are copied from that table; D and trimming were computed from the DNA. The repertoire holds about 99,000 clones, approximately 80% seen once, with approximately 12% in the top ten.

This TCR was recovered from a human donor in a cohort sampled during active COVID-19. The sequenced sample consisted of peripheral blood. The V and J genes are TRBV5-4 and TRBJ1-4; D might be TRBD1 (6 bases). The CDR3 reads CASSLNRGNEKLFF. For the CDR3, the DNA is TGTGCCAGCAGCTTGAATAGGGGGAATGAAAAACTGTTTTTT.